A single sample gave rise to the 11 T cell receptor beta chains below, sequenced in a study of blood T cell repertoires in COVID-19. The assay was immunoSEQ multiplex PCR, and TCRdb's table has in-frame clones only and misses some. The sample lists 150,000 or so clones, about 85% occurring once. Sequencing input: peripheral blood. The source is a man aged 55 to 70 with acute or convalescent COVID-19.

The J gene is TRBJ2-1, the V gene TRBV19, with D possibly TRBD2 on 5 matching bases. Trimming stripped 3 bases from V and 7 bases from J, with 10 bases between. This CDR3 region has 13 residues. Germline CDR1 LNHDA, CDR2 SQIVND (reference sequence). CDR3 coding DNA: TGTGCCAGTAGTATTCCCGGGAAAAATGAGCAGTTCTTC. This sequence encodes CASSIPGKNEQFF. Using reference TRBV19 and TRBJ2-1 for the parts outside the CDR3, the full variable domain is DGGITQSPKYLFRKEGQNVTLSCEQNLNHDAMYWYRQDPGQGLRLIYYSQIVNDFQKGDIAEGYSVSREKKESFPLTVTSAQKNPTAFYLCASSIPGKNEQFFGPGTRLTVL.

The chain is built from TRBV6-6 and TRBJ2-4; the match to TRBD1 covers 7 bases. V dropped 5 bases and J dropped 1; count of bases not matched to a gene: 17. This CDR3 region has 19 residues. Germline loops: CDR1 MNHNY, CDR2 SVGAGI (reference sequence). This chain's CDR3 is CASSQIYRAQGVAKNIQYF. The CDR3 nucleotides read TGTGCCAGCAGTCAAATCTACCGGGCCCAGGGGGTGGCCAAAAACATTCAGTACTTC.

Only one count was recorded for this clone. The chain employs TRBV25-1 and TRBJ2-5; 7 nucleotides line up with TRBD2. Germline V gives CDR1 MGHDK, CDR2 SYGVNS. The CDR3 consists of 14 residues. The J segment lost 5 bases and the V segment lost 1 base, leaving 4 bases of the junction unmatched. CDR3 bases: TGTGCCAGCAGTGAATGGGGGGGTGGGGAGACCCAGTACTTC. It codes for CASSEWGGGETQYF.

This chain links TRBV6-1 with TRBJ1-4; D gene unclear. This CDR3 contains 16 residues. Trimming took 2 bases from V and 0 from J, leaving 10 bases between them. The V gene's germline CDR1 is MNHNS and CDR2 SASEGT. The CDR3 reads CASSEILVTTNEKLFF. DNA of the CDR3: TGTGCCAGCAGTGAAATCCTAGTTACAACTAATGAAAAACTGTTTTTT.

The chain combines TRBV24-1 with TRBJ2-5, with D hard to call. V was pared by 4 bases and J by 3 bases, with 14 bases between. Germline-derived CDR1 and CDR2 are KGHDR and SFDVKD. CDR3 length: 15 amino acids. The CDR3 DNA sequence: TGTGCCACCAGTGACTGGAGCGATCCAAAAGAGACCCAGTACTTC. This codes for CATSDWSDPKETQYF.

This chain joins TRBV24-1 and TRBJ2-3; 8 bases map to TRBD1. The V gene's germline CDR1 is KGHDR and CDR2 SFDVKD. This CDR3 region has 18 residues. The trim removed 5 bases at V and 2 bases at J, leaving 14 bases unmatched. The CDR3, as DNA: TGTGCCACCAGTGCTAATAGTGGGACAGGAAAGAACACAGATACGCAGTATTTT. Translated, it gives CATSANSGTGKNTDTQYF.

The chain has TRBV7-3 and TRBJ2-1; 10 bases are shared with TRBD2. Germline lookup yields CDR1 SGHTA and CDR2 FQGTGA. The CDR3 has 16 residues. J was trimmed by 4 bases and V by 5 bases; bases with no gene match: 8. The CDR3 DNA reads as TGTGCCAGCAGCATCACTAGCGGGATGCGTTACAATGAGCAGTTCTTC. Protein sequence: CASSITSGMRYNEQFF.

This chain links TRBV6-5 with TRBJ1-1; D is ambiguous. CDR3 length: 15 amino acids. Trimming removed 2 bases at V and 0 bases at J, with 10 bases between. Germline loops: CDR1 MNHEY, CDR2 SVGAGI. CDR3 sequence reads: CASSYRRNMNTEAFF. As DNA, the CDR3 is TGTGCCAGCAGTTACCGTCGAAACATGAACACTGAAGCTTTCTTT.

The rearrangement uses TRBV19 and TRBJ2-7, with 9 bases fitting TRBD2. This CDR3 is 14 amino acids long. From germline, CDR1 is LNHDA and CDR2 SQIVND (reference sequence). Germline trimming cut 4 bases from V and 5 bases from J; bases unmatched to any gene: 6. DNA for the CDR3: TGTGCCAGTAGTAATGCGGGAGGGCAAGACGAGCAGTACTTC. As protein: CASSNAGGQDEQYF.

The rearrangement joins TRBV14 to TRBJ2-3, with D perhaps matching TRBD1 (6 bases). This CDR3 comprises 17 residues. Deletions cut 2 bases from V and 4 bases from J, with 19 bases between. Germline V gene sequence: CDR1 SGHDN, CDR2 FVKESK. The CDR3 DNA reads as TGTGCCAGCAGCCAACTGAACAGGGTGGCAAGACCAGATACGCAGTATTTT. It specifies CASSQLNRVARPDTQYF.

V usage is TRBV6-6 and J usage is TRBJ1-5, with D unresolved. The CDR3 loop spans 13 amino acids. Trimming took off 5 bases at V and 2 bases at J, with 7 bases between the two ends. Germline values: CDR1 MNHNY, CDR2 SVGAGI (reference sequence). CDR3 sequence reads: CASSQLGNQPQHF. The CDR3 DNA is TGTGCCAGCAGTCAACTAGGCAATCAGCCCCAGCATTTT.